A selection of T cell receptor beta chains follows, all from one sample in a study of identical twins. TCRdb re-derived calls from the 5' RACE reads in MiXCR, one entry per CDR3 protein. The data hold under 900,000 distinct CDR3 sequences, with about 12% observed a single time. These data were also filed under a second study, of yellow fever vaccine responses in identical twins.

The sample consisted of PBMCs. Receptor source: a woman between 18 and 30 years old in good health. The CDR3 runs from the conserved cysteine through the conserved F or W. Each record gives: D gene, clone size, J gene, V gene, CDR3 protein, CDR3 DNA. D genes are given only for firm matches. Rows may omit the clone size; those that give it use once, few, many or a size class.

D gene: .; clone size: .; J gene: TRBJ2-7; V gene: TRBV15; CDR3 protein: CATSRITGPVYEQYF; CDR3 DNA: TGTGCCACCAGCAGGATTACAGGCCCCGTCTACGAGCAGTACTTC
D gene: .; clone size: .; J gene: TRBJ2-3; V gene: TRBV24-1; CDR3 protein: CATSDSRSFTDTQYF; CDR3 DNA: TGTGCCACCAGTGATTCTAGATCATTCACAGATACGCAGTATTTT
D gene: TRBD1; clone size: .; J gene: TRBJ1-1; V gene: TRBV20-1; CDR3 protein: CSARQGGGSEAFF; CDR3 DNA: TGCAGTGCTAGACAGGGGGGGGGCTCTGAAGCTTTCTTT
D gene: .; clone size: .; J gene: TRBJ2-1; V gene: TRBV7-2; CDR3 protein: CASSLTLRQEQFF; CDR3 DNA: TGTGCCAGCAGCTTGACGTTAAGGCAGGAGCAGTTCTTC
D gene: .; clone size: few; J gene: TRBJ2-3; V gene: TRBV5-1; CDR3 protein: CASSAQGIGTDTQYF; CDR3 DNA: TGCGCCAGCAGCGCCCAGGGAATTGGTACAGATACGCAGTATTTT
D gene: TRBD1; clone size: .; J gene: TRBJ1-5; V gene: TRBV20-1; CDR3 protein: CSAAGTGGGNRNQPQHF; CDR3 DNA: TGCAGTGCTGCCGGGACAGGGGGCGGAAATCGGAATCAGCCCCAGCATTTT
D gene: TRBD1; clone size: .; J gene: TRBJ2-1; V gene: TRBV5-4; CDR3 protein: CASSSRDRGLNEQFF; CDR3 DNA: TGTGCCAGCAGCTCCCGGGACAGGGGACTTAATGAGCAGTTCTTC
D gene: TRBD1; clone size: few; J gene: TRBJ2-5; V gene: TRBV20-1; CDR3 protein: CSLQHRGIGETQYF; CDR3 DNA: TGCAGTTTGCAACACAGGGGCATTGGAGAGACCCAGTACTTC
D gene: TRBD2; clone size: .; J gene: TRBJ2-7; V gene: TRBV25-1; CDR3 protein: CASGSDSGRLHEQYF; CDR3 DNA: TGTGCCAGCGGATCGGACAGCGGGAGACTTCACGAGCAGTACTTC
D gene: .; clone size: .; J gene: TRBJ1-1; V gene: TRBV7-8; CDR3 protein: CASSLAPVDVNTEAFF; CDR3 DNA: TGTGCCAGCAGCTTAGCTCCAGTCGACGTTAACACTGAAGCTTTCTTT